These 26 T cell receptor beta chains originate from one sample sequenced in a study of cytomegalovirus exposure and HLA in healthy donors. This PCR relied on a set of 60 Vbeta primers and 13 Jbeta primers. Libraries were prepared by immunoSEQ multiplex PCR; TCRdb keeps only in-frame clonotypes and omits some of them. Counted here are about 190,000 clones, 87% occurring once; the ten biggest clones make up around 1.4%. Specimen: PBMCs. These receptor sequences come from a man aged 25-45 years in good health and CMV-seronegative.

V and J are TRBV18 and TRBJ1-2, with D possibly TRBD1 on 5 matching bases. The V end lost 3 bases, the J end lost 1 base, and 12 bases lay between the germline ends. The CDR3 runs 15 residues. Per the germline V gene, CDR1 is KGHSH and CDR2 is LQKENI. CDR3 in DNA: TGTGCCAGCTCACCGTCTACAGGCCTTAACTATGGCTACACCTTC. It specifies CASSPSTGLNYGYTF.

This clone was seen a single time. The chain recombines TRBV9 with TRBJ2-3, with D possibly being TRBD1 (5 bases). With 3 bases removed from V and 1 base from J, the gap between germline ends came to 12 bases. CDR1 SGDLS and CDR2 YYNGEE come from the germline V gene. The CDR3 loop spans 15 amino acids. The CDR3 is CASSADSGGTDTQYF. The CDR3 DNA follows: TGTGCCAGCAGCGCCGACAGTGGGGGCACAGATACGCAGTATTTT.

This clone was seen once. This chain joins TRBV7-2 and TRBJ1-1, with TRBD1 as a possible D gene (5 bases). The CDR3 consists of 13 residues. Trimming stripped 3 bases from V and 5 bases from J, with 10 bases between. Germline values: CDR1 SGHTA, CDR2 FQGNSA. CDR3 protein: CASSFVRETEAFF. The DNA of the CDR3 is TGTGCCAGCAGCTTTGTCAGGGAAACTGAAGCTTTCTTT. Based on the CDR3 plus reference TRBV7-2 and TRBJ1-1, the full variable domain is GAGVSQSPSNKVTEKGKDVELRCDPISGHTALYWYRQSLGQGLEFLIYFQGNSAPDKSGLPSDRFSAERTGGSVSTLTIQRTQQEDSAVYLCASSFVRETEAFFGQGTRLTVV.

The rearrangement uses TRBV25-1 and TRBJ1-3; D possibly corresponds to TRBD1 (5 bases). The CDR3 is made up of 18 amino acids. V lost 4 bases and J 3 bases, leaving 22 bases between the germline ends. Germline assignment: CDR1 MGHDK and CDR2 SYGVNS. The CDR3 spells CASSVRLDSYEGGNTIYF. Here the CDR3 DNA reads TGTGCCAGCAGTGTGCGGTTAGACAGCTATGAAGGTGGAAACACCATATATTTT.

The J gene is TRBJ1-3, the V gene TRBV19, with a tentative D call TRBD1 (6 bases). The germline V gene has CDR1 LNHDA and CDR2 SQIVND (reference sequence). V was trimmed by 5 bases and J by 1 base, leaving 12 bases between them. This CDR3 contains 15 residues. The CDR3 nucleotides read TGTGCCAGTAGTTTAGGACAGTTTTCTGGAAACACCATATATTTT. Encoded protein: CASSLGQFSGNTIYF. The full variable domain, in which reference TRBV19 and TRBJ1-3 provide the parts outside the CDR3, is DGGITQSPKYLFRKEGQNVTLSCEQNLNHDAMYWYRQDPGQGLRLIYYSQIVNDFQKGDIAEGYSVSREKKESFPLTVTSAQKNPTAFYLCASSLGQFSGNTIYFGEGSWLTVV.

The rearrangement joins TRBV28 to TRBJ2-1; D remains unclear. Germline CDR1 is MDHEN and CDR2 is SYDVKM. V gave up 2 bases and J gave up 6 bases, with 5 bases separating them. The CDR3 length is 12 residues. CDR3: CASSLPSNEQFF. The DNA for the CDR3 is TGTGCCAGCAGTTTACCGAGCAATGAGCAGTTCTTC.

This chain uses TRBV7-2 with TRBJ2-1; the D gene is possibly TRBD1 (5 bases). Germline V gives CDR1 SGHTA, CDR2 FQGNSA. The V and J ends lost 1 base and 0 bases respectively, with 7 bases between them. CDR3 length equals 15 residues. This chain's CDR3 is CASSLEGNSYNEQFF. CDR3 sequence (DNA): TGTGCCAGCAGCTTAGAGGGGAACTCCTACAATGAGCAGTTCTTC.

J is TRBJ1-2 and V is TRBV14; no reliable D call. V was clipped by 4 bases and J by 2 bases, with 8 bases between them. This CDR3 region has 13 residues. Germline V lookup: CDR1 SGHDN, CDR2 FVKESK. The CDR3 spells CASSRSVNYGYTF. CDR3 nucleotide sequence: TGTGCCAGCAGCCGGAGTGTGAACTATGGCTACACCTTC.

V and J are TRBV28 and TRBJ1-3, with 7 positions matching TRBD1. The junction had 9 bases not matched to a gene; V was cut back by 7 bases and J by 3 bases. Germline-derived CDR1 and CDR2 are MDHEN and SYDVKM. The CDR3 sequence is 15 residues long. The CDR3 nucleotides read TGTGCCAGCAAGGGGACAGTTGGTATTGGAAACACCATATATTTT. Amino acid sequence: CASKGTVGIGNTIYF.

The gene calls are TRBV15 and TRBJ2-1, with 9 bases lining up with TRBD1. The germline gives CDR1 LNHNV, CDR2 YYDKDF (reference sequence). The CDR3 contains 15 residues. The J segment lost 6 bases and the V segment lost 5 bases, leaving 8 bases of the junction unmatched. DNA for the CDR3: TGTGCCACCAGCCGGGGACAGGGTAGGGTCAATGAGCAGTTCTTC. It codes for CATSRGQGRVNEQFF.

This clone came up a few times. The chain couples TRBV4-1 to TRBJ2-1, with 9 bases fitting TRBD1. The V gene end was trimmed by 4 bases and the J gene end by 7 bases; junction bases not matched to a gene: 8. This CDR3 spans 15 amino acids. Germline assignment: CDR1 MGHRA and CDR2 YSYEKL. The CDR3 DNA follows: TGCGCCAGCAGCCCCCAGACAGGGGGTCTTAATGAGCAGTTCTTC. Amino acids: CASSPQTGGLNEQFF.

This chain uses TRBV4-3 with TRBJ2-7; D gene ambiguous. The germline V and J ends were trimmed by 0 bases and 0 bases, with 9 bases remaining between them. The CDR3 extends over 15 amino acids. Germline CDR1 LGHNA, CDR2 YSLEER. As DNA, the CDR3 is TGCGCCAGCAGCCAAGAGGCTTACAGCTCCTACGAGCAGTACTTC. Translation: CASSQEAYSSYEQYF.

This chain connects TRBV5-1 to TRBJ2-7, with 8 bases matching TRBD1. There are 14 residues in the CDR3. Germline V gives CDR1 SGHRS, CDR2 YFSETQ. The trim removed 2 bases at V and 2 bases at J, leaving 3 bases unmatched. The CDR3 nucleotides are TGCGCCAGCAGCTTCAAACAGGGGGCCTACGAGCAGTACTTC. Its protein is CASSFKQGAYEQYF.

This sequence joins TRBV29-1 and TRBJ1-3, with D tentatively TRBD1 (5 bases). V was pared by 8 bases and J by 0 bases, with 20 bases between. The CDR3 extends over 16 amino acids. From germline, CDR1 is SQVTM and CDR2 ANQGSEA. The CDR3 DNA sequence: TGCAGCCCCAGCAGGGCAAAACCCCACTCTGGAAACACCATATATTTT. This codes for CSPSRAKPHSGNTIYF.

The chain recombines TRBV10-3 with TRBJ2-5; TRBD2 might be the D (6 bases). This CDR3 region has 14 residues. V gave up 8 bases and J gave up 11 bases, with 24 bases separating them. CDR1 ENHRY and CDR2 SYGVKD come from the germline V gene. The CDR3 DNA reads TGTGCCATCGCCCCCCCTCTCGCACCGGGGGAGCAGTACTTC. This codes for CAIAPPLAPGEQYF.

About this clone itself: Mismatch with germline at one junction end may stem from a read error. The chain has TRBV29-1 and TRBJ1-5; possibly TRBD1 for D (5 bases). There are 13 residues in the CDR3. The V gene's germline CDR1 is SQVTM and CDR2 ANQGSEA. In nucleotides, the CDR3 is TGCAGCGTTCAAGACAGTAACAATCAGCCCCAGCATTTT. It is translated as CSVQDSNNQPQHF.

This clone was detected once. This chain links TRBV12-5 with TRBJ1-1, with D maybe TRBD1 (6 bases). The V gene lost 6 bases and the J gene lost 7 bases, with 15 bases spanning the gap. Germline V gene sequence: CDR1 LGHNT, CDR2 FRNRAP. This CDR3 has 13 residues. The CDR3 spells CASGPGGLDEAFF. The CDR3 DNA follows: TGTGCTAGTGGGCCCGGGGGGCTTGATGAAGCTTTCTTT.

The rearrangement uses TRBV7-9 and TRBJ2-7, with 7 bases aligning to TRBD1. The CDR3 has 15 amino acids. Looked up from germline, CDR1 is SEHNR and CDR2 is FQNEAQ (reference sequence). With V trimmed by 5 bases and J by 3 bases, 10 bases remained unmatched. CDR3 amino acids: CASSPYQTGNYEQYF. In DNA, the CDR3 is TGTGCCAGCAGCCCTTACCAGACAGGGAACTACGAGCAGTACTTC.

DNA for the CDR3: TGTGCCACCACGGGACAGACCATGAACACTGAAGCTTTCTTT. Its protein product is CATTGQTMNTEAFF. V gene TRBV19 combines with J gene TRBJ1-1, with 7 nucleotides matching TRBD1. CDR3 length equals 14 residues. Germline lookup yields CDR1 LNHDA and CDR2 SQIVND (reference sequence). Trimming cost V 10 bases and J 0 bases; bases outside gene matches: 8.

The chain carries TRBV2 and TRBJ1-1; tentative D call: TRBD1 (6 bases). This CDR3 is 10 amino acids long. V was shortened by 10 bases and J by 10 bases, with 13 bases between the two germline ends. Germline assignment: CDR1 SNHLY and CDR2 FYNNEI. The CDR3 DNA sequence: TGTGCCATCCCGAGGGGGGGAGCTTTCTTT. It codes for CAIPRGGAFF.

This sequence joins TRBV7-9 and TRBJ1-3; TRBD1 aligns across 7 bases. The CDR3 totals 14 residues. Trimming took 5 bases from V and 9 from J; bases not matched to a gene: 10. Germline V gives CDR1 SEHNR, CDR2 FQNEAQ (reference sequence). The CDR3 protein is CASSPTGTALTIYF. In DNA form, the CDR3 reads TGTGCCAGCAGCCCCACCGGGACAGCTCTCACCATATATTTT.

This chain links TRBV15 with TRBJ1-2; D is undetermined. The V end lost 7 bases, the J end lost 6 bases, and 15 bases lay between the germline ends. Germline lookup yields CDR1 LNHNV and CDR2 YYDKDF (reference sequence). There are 13 residues in the CDR3. For the CDR3, the DNA is TGTGCCACCACCCAGTCCCCCCTCAATGGCTACACCTTC. Translated, it gives CATTQSPLNGYTF.

The V call is TRBV6-6, the J call TRBJ2-4; tentatively, D is TRBD1 (5 bases). Germline CDR1 and CDR2: MNHNY and SVGAGI (reference sequence). This CDR3 is built from 14 residues. V lost 0 bases and J lost 6, with 9 bases in between. The CDR3 spells CASSYSDTGNIQYF. The CDR3 region has the DNA TGTGCCAGCAGTTACTCGGACACGGGAAACATTCAGTACTTC.

The CDR3 reads CASSAGRGGGTDTQYF. The DNA for the CDR3 is TGTGCCAGCAGCGCCGGTCGGGGGGGCGGCACAGATACGCAGTATTTT. V usage is TRBV9 and J usage is TRBJ2-3, with 8 positions matching TRBD2. CDR3 length equals 16 residues. J gave up 1 base and V 3 bases, and 7 bases lay outside the gene matches. The germline V gene has CDR1 SGDLS and CDR2 YYNGEE.

For the CDR3, the DNA is TGTGCCAGCAGTTTAAGAGGTTGGGGCTACACCTTC. It yields the protein CASSLRGWGYTF. The gene calls are TRBV6-5 and TRBJ1-2; D remains unclear. The CDR3 consists of 12 residues. Germline V gene data show CDR1 as MNHEY and CDR2 as SVGAGI. Trimming removed 4 bases at V and 8 bases at J, with 11 bases between.

The rearrangement uses TRBV18 and TRBJ1-2, with 11 positions matching TRBD1. The J segment lost 7 bases and the V segment lost 8 bases, leaving 12 bases of the junction unmatched. Germline V CDR1 and CDR2: KGHSH, LQKENI. The CDR3 consists of 15 residues. The CDR3 DNA sequence: TGTGCCAGCGATAAATTAGGACAGGGGGCGCGTGGCTACACCTTC. Amino acid sequence: CASDKLGQGARGYTF.